This TCR beta chain was sequenced during a study of OX40 agonist ivuxolimab in advanced cancers. As for the study in general: An anti-OX40 (CD134) antibody with agonistic activity, ivuxolimab, was administered to patients. Whole-study results and caveats: CD4+ and CD8+ blood T cells expanded clonally by week 6 at 0.1 to 3.0 mg/kg. The authors did not determine the antigen specificity of the expanded peripheral T cells. More expanded clones were seen, on average, in CD8+ T cells than in CD4+.

The CDR3 is 15 amino acids. Trimming took 5 bases from V and 4 from J, leaving 17 bases between them. The germline gives CDR1 SEHNR, CDR2 FQNEAQ (reference sequence). On this clone itself: The target antigen is unknown.

Measured with immunoSEQ multiplex PCR; TCRdb has only the in-frame clones, and not every one. The sample includes tens of thousands of clones, about 85% of them seen just once. The chain has TRBV7-9 and TRBJ1-2, with unresolved D. The TCR originated in an adult with an advanced solid tumor such as melanoma, head and neck, liver or kidney cancer. The source material was CD4+ or CD8+ T cells sorted from blood, sampled in a trial of the OX40 agonist ivuxolimab. The DNA of the CDR3 is TGTGCCAGCAGCCCTCCTTTCGAGCAGATCTATGGCTACACCTTC. It encodes CASSPPFEQIYGYTF.